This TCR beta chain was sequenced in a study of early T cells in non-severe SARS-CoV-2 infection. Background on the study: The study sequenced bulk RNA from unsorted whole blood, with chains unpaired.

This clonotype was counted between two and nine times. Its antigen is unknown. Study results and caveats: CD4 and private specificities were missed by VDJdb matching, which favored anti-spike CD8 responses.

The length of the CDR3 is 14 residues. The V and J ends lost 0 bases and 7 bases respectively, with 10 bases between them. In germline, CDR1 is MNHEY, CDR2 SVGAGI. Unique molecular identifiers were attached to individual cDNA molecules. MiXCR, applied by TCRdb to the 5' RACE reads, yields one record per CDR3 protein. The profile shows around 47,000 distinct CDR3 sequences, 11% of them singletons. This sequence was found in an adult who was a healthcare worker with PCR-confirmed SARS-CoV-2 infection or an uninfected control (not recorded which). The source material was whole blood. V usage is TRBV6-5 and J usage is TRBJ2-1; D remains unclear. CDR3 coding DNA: TGTGCCAGCAGTTACTCGTTCAGCAGGAATGAGCAGTTCTTC. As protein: CASSYSFSRNEQFF.